This paragraph reports one T cell receptor (beta chain). No antigen is known for it. Base qualities are not provided; no much larger clone lies one nucleotide away. The record originates from a study of shared T cell receptors in the human thymus (dated by TCRdb to the early 2020s). About the investigation overall: The study investigated the way shared, self-reactive T-cell receptor alpha chains are produced in the human thymus.

The method behind the library was the immunoSEQ multiplex PCR assay. TCRdb obtained this table from immuneACCESS and retained in-frame rearrangements with V and J assigned. These tables miss some clones; where compared with another copy, unresolved V genes account for less than half of the shortfall, and the remainder is unexplained. Recorded for this sample are about 380,000 clones; 95% of them occurred a single time. The top ten hold approximately 0.018% of the sample. The CDR3, from cysteine to phenylalanine, totals 16 residues. The CDR3 DNA has 48 bases and is translated from base 1. V loses 2 bases of germline sequence and J loses 8 bases, and the interval between the two ends is 19 bases. The germline V gene supplies CDR1 SGHTA and CDR2 FQGTGA.

The source material was thymocytes. The chain employs TRBV7-3 and TRBJ2-4; perhaps TRBD1 is the D gene, with 6 bases matching. The receptor comes from a human donor. The DNA reads as follows: TGTGCCAGCAGCTTACGTTGGGACATCAGTCGACACATTCAGTACTTC. This yields the protein CASSLRWDISRHIQYF.